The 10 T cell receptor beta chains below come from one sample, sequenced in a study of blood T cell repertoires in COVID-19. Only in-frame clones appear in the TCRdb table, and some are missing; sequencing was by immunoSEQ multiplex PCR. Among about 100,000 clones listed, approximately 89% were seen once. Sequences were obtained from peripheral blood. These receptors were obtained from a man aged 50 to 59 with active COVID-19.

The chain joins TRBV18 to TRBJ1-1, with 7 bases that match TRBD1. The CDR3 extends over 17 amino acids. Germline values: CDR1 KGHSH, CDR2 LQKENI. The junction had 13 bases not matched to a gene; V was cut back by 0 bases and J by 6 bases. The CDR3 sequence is CASSPPRGPATDAEAFF. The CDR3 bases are TGTGCCAGCTCACCACCGAGGGGGCCCGCGACCGACGCTGAAGCTTTCTTT.

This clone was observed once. CDR3 in amino acids: CASSPLDRAGYTF. The DNA for the CDR3 is TGTGCCAGCTCACCGCTGGACAGGGCTGGCTACACCTTC. This chain links TRBV18 with TRBJ1-2; TRBD1 agrees at 8 bases. This CDR3 is 13 amino acids long. V was pared by 3 bases and J by 7 bases, with 4 bases of the junction left unmatched. Germline assignment: CDR1 KGHSH and CDR2 LQKENI.

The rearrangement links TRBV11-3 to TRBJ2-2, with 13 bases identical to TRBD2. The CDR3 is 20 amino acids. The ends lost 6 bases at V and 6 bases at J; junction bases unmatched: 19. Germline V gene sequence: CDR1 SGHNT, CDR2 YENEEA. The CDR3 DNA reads TGTGCCAGCAGAGACATGGGGACTAGCGGGAAATTTAGAGTTTCCGGGGAGCTGTTTTTT. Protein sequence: CASRDMGTSGKFRVSGELFF.

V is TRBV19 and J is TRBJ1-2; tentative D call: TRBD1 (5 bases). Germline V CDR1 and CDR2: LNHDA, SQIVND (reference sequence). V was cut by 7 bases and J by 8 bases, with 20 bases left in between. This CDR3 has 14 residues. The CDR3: CASKRETVPPGYTF. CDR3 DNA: TGTGCCAGTAAACGTGAGACAGTCCCTCCCGGCTACACCTTC.

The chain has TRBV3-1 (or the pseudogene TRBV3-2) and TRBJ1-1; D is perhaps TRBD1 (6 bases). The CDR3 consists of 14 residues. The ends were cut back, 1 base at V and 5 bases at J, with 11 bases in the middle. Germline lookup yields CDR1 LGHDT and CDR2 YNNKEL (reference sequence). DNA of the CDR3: TGTGCCAGCAGCCAAGTTCCCGGACAGACTGAAGCTTTCTTT. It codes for CASSQVPGQTEAFF.

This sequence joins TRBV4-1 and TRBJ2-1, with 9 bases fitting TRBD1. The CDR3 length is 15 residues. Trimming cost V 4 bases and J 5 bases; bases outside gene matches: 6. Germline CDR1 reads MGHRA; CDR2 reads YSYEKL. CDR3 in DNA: TGCGCCAGCAGCCCCCGGGACAGGGACAACAATGAGCAGTTCTTC. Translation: CASSPRDRDNNEQFF.

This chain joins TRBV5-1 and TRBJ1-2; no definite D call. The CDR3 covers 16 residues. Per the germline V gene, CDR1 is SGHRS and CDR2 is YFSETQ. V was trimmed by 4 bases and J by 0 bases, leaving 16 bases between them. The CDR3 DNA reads TGCGCCAGCAGCCAACTGAGTAGTGTACCTAACTATGGCTACACCTTC. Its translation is CASSQLSSVPNYGYTF.

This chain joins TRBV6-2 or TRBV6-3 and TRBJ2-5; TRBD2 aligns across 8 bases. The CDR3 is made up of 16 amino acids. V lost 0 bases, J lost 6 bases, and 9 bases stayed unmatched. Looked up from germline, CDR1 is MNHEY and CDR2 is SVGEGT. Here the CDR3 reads CASSYSGTRGLKTQYF. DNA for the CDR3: TGTGCCAGCAGTTACTCCGGGACTAGGGGCTTAAAGACCCAGTACTTC.

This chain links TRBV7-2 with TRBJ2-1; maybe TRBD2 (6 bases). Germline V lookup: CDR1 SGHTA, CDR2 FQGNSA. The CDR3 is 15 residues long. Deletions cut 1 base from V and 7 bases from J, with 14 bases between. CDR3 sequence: CASSLESGSRNEQFF. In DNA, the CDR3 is TGTGCCAGCAGCTTAGAGTCCGGGAGCCGAAATGAGCAGTTCTTC.

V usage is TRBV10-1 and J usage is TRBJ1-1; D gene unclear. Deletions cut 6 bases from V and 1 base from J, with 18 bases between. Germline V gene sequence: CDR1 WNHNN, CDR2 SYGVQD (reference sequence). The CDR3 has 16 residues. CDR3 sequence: CASSGKGFPGNTEAFF. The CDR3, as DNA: TGCGCCAGCAGCGGGAAAGGTTTCCCCGGGAACACTGAAGCTTTCTTT.